Below, one T cell receptor (beta chain) is given with its context. V lost 1 base and J lost 5, with 11 bases in between. The CDR3 totals 14 residues. In germline, CDR1 is SEHNR, CDR2 FQNEAQ (reference sequence). The sample originates from a study of shared T cell receptors in the human thymus. Some clones are missing from TCRdb's copy, which holds only in-frame ones; the method was immunoSEQ multiplex PCR. Of more than 550,000 clones listed, 70% to 90% are singletons. These data also featured in a second study, about human thymus T cells. That source adds: Thymus tissue for the work was resected from patients undergoing corrective heart surgery. An apparent bias in V and J gene usage was seen in thymic and blood repertoires. Related work found strong thymic repertoire overlap between unrelated individuals.

The chain carries TRBV7-9 and TRBJ2-5, with a weak D call TRBD2 (5 bases). The receptor comes from a boy in the first two years of life with a congenital heart defect. The material sequenced was thymocytes. The DNA for the CDR3 is TGTGCCAGCAGCTTAGACCCGGGGTGGGAGACCCAGTACTTC. This encodes CASSLDPGWETQYF.